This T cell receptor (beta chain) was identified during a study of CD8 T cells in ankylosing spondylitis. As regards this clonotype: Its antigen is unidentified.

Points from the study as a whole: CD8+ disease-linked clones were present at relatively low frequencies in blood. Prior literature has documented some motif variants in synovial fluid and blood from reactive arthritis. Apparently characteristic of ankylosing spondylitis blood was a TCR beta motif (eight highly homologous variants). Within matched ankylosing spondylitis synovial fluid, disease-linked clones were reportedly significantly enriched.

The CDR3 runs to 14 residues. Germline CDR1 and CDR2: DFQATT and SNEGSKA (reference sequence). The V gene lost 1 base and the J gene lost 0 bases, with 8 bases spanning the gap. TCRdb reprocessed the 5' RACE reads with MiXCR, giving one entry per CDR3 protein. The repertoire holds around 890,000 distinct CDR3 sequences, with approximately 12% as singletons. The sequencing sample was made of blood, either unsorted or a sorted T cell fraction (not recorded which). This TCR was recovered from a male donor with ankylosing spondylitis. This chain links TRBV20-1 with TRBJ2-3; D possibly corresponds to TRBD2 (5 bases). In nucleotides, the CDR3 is TGCAGTGCTAGAGTTAGCGTTAGCACAGATACGCAGTATTTT. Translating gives CSARVSVSTDTQYF.